This entry describes one TCR beta chain. Its antigen is not known. The data stem from a study of cytomegalovirus exposure and HLA in healthy donors. Amplification used 60 Vbeta primers and 13 Jbeta primers. Profiled with immunoSEQ multiplex PCR; TCRdb holds only in-frame clones, not every one. Altogether some 120,000 clones are present, over 75% being singletons, with the ten largest covering 5.8%. Study results and limitations: Later analysis showed most CMV-associated TCR beta chains appearing HLA-restricted.

The CDR3 loop spans 14 amino acids. V was cut by 2 bases and J by 4 bases, with 15 bases left in between. Germline V lookup: CDR1 GTSNPN, CDR2 SVGIG (reference sequence). The chain uses TRBV30 and TRBJ2-7; maybe TRBD1 (7 bases). The source of this sequence is a man between 18 and 35 years old in good health and CMV-seropositive. The sequenced sample consisted of PBMCs. CDR3 bases: TGTGCCTGGAGTCGGGGGACAGTTCTTTACGAGCAGTACTTC. Its translation is CAWSRGTVLYEQYF.